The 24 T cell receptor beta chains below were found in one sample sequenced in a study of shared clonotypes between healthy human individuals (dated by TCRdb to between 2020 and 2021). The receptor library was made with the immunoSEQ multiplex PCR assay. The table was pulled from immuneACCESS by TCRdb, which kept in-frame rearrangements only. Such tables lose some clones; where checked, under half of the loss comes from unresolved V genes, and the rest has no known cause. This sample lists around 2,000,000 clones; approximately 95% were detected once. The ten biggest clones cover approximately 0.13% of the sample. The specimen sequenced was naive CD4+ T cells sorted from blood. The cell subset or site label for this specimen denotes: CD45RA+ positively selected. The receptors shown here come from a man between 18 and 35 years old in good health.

The CDR3, as DNA: TGTGCCACCAACCTAGCGGGAGGGACCGGGGAGCTGTTTTTT. Its translation is CATNLAGGTGELFF. The chain links TRBV6-5 to TRBJ2-2, with 12 bases lining up with TRBD2. The CDR3 length is 14 residues. From germline, CDR1 is MNHEY and CDR2 SVGAGI. V trimming: 10 bases; J trimming: 5 bases; junction bases outside the gene matches: 5.

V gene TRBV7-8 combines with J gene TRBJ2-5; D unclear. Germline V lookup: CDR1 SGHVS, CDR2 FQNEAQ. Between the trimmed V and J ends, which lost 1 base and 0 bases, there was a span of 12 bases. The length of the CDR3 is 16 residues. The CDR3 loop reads CASSLGSRENQETQYF. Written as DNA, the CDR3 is TGTGCCAGCAGCTTAGGTAGCAGAGAAAACCAAGAGACCCAGTACTTC.

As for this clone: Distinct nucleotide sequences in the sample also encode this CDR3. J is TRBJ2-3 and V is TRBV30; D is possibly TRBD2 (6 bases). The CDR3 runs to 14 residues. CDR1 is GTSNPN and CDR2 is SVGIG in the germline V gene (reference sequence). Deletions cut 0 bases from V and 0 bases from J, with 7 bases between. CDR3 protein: CAWSVSGSTDTQYF. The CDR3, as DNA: TGTGCCTGGAGTGTAAGCGGGAGCACAGATACGCAGTATTTT.

The CDR3: CASSEQYNEQFF. The CDR3 DNA reads as TGCGCCAGCAGTGAACAATACAATGAGCAGTTCTTC. The V gene is TRBV10-1, the J gene TRBJ2-1; no definite D call. With 3 bases removed from V and 4 bases from J, the gap between germline ends came to 4 bases. This CDR3 is 12 amino acids long. CDR1 is WNHNN, CDR2 SYGVQD, per germline (reference sequence).

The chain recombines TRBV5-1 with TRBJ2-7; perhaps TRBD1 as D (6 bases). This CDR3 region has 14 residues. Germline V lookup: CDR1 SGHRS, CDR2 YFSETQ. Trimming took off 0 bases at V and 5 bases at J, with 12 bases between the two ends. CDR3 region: CASSLAQGGHEQYF. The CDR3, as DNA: TGCGCCAGCAGCTTGGCACAGGGCGGACACGAGCAGTACTTC.

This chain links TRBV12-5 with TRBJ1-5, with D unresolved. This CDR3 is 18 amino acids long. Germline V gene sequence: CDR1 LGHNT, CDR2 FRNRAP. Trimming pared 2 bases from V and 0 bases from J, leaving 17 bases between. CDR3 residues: CASGLLLTRASSNQPQHF. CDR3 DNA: TGTGCTAGTGGTTTGTTGCTGACCAGAGCGAGTAGCAATCAGCCCCAGCATTTT.

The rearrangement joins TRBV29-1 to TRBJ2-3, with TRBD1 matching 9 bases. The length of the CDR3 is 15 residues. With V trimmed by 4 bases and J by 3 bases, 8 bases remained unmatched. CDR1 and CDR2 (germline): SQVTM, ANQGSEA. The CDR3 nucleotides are TGCAGCGTTGCGGGACAGGGCGGTAGGACAGATACGCAGTATTTT. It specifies CSVAGQGGRTDTQYF.

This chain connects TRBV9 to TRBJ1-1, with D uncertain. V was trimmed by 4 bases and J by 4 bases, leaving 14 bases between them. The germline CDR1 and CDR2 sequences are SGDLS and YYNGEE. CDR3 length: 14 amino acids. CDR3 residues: CASSPEARLTEAFF. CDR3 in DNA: TGTGCCAGCAGCCCTGAGGCGCGGCTCACTGAAGCTTTCTTT.

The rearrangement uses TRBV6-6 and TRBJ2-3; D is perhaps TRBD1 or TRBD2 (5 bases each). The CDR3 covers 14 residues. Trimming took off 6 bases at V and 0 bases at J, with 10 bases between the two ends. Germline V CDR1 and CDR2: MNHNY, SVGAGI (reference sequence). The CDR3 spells CASRRRDSTDTQYF. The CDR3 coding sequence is TGTGCCAGCAGAAGAAGGGACAGCACAGATACGCAGTATTTT.

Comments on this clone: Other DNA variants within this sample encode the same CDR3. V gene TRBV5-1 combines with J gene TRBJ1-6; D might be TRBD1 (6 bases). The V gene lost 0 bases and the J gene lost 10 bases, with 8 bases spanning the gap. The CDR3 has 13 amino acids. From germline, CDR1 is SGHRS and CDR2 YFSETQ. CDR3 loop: CASSLEGGSPLHF. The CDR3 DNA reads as TGCGCCAGCAGCTTGGAGGGGGGCTCACCCCTCCACTTT.

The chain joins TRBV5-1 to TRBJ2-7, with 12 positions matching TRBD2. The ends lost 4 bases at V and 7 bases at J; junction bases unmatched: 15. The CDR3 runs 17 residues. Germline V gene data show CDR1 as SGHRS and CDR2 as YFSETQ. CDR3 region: CASSTRTSGTLLGEQYF. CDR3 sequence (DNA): TGCGCCAGCAGCACTAGGACTAGCGGGACCCTTCTGGGGGAGCAGTACTTC.

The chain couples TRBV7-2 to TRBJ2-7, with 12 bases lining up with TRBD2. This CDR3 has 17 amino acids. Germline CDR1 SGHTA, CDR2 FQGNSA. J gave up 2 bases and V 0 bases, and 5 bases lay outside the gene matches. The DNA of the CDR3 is TGTGCCAGCAGCTTAGCGAGGACTAGCGGGGTACCCTACGAGCAGTACTTC. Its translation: CASSLARTSGVPYEQYF. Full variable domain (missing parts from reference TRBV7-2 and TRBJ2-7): GAGVSQSPSNKVTEKGKDVELRCDPISGHTALYWYRQSLGQGLEFLIYFQGNSAPDKSGLPSDRFSAERTGGSVSTLTIQRTQQEDSAVYLCASSLARTSGVPYEQYFGPGTRLTVT.

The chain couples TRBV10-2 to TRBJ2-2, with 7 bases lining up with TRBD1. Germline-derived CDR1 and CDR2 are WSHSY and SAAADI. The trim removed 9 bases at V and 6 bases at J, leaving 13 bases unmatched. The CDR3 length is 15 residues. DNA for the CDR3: TGCGCCAGTCGGACAGGAGGTTTTAATGCCGGGGAGCTGTTTTTT. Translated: CASRTGGFNAGELFF.

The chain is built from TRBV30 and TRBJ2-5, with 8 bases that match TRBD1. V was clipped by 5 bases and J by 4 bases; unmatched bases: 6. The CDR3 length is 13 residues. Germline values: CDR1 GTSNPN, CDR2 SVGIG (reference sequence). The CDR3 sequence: CAWHRGVGETQYF. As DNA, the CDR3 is TGTGCCTGGCACAGGGGGGTCGGAGAGACCCAGTACTTC.

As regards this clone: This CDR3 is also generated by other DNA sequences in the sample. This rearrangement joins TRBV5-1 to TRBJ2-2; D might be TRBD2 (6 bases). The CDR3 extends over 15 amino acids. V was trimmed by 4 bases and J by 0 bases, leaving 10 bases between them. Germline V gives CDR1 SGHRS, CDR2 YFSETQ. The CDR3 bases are TGCGCCAGCAGCCCCGGGACTCCGAACACCGGGGAGCTGTTTTTT. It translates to CASSPGTPNTGELFF.

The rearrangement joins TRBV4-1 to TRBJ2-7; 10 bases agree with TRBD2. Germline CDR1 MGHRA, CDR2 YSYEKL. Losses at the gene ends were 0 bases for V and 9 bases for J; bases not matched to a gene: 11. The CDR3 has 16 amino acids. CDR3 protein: CASSQDPVAGGSRQYF. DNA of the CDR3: TGCGCCAGCAGCCAAGATCCAGTAGCGGGAGGCTCTAGGCAGTACTTC.

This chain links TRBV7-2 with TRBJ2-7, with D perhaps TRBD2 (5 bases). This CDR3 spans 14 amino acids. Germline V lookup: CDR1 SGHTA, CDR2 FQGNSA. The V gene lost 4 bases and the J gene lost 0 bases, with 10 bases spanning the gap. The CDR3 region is CASSWSTSSYEQYF. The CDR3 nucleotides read TGTGCCAGCAGCTGGTCCACTAGCTCCTACGAGCAGTACTTC.

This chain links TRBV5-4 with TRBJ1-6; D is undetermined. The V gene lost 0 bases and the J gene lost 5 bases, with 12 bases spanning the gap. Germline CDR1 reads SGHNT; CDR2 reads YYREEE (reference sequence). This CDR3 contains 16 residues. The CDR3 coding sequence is TGTGCCAGCAGCTTGGACAGAGAGATGGATAATTCACCCCTCCACTTT. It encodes CASSLDREMDNSPLHF.

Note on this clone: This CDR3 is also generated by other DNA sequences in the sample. The CDR3 region is CASRSGRQETQYF. CDR3 DNA sequence: TGTGCCAGCAGATCGGGCAGACAAGAGACCCAGTACTTC. The rearrangement uses TRBV2 and TRBJ2-5, with no clear D. Between the trimmed V and J ends, which lost 6 bases and 2 bases, there was a span of 10 bases. CDR3 length: 13 residues. CDR1 and CDR2 from the germline V gene are SNHLY and FYNNEI.

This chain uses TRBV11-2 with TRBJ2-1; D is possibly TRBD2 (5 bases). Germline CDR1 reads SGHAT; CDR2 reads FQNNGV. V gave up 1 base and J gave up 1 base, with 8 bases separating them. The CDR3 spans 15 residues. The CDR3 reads CASSLGPGSYNEQFF. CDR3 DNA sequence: TGTGCCAGCAGCTTAGGGCCGGGGTCCTACAATGAGCAGTTCTTC.

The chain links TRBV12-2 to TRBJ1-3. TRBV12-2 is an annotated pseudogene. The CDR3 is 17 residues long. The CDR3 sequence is CASRFDRETVGGNTIYF. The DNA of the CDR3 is TGTGCAAGTCGCTTTGACCGGGAGACGGTGGGCGGAAACACCATATATTTT.

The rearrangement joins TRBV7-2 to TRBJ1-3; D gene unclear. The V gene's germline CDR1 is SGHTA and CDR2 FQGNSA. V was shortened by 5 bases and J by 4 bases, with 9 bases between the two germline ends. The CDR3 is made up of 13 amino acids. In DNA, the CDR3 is TGTGCCAGCAGCCGGGGAGGAGGAAACACCATATATTTT. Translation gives CASSRGGGNTIYF.

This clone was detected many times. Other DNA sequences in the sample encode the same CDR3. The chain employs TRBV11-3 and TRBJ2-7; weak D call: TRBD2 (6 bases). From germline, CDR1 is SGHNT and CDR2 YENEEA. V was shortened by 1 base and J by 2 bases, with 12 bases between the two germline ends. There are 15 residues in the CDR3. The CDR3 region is CASSLGGTPAYEQYF. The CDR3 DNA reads TGTGCCAGCAGCTTAGGGGGGACTCCAGCCTACGAGCAGTACTTC.

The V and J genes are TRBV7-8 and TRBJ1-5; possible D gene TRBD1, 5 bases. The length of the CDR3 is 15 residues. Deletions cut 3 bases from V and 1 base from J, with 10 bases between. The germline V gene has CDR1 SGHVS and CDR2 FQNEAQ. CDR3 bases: TGTGCCAGCAGCTTGGGGGTAGTGAGCAATCAGCCCCAGCATTTT. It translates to CASSLGVVSNQPQHF.